This TCR beta chain derives from a study of blood T cell repertoires in COVID-19. At the level of the study: Nucleic acid was either cDNA or gDNA, and it came from T cells, B-cell-depleted T cells, or PBMCs.

CDR1 is SGHRS and CDR2 is YFSETQ in the germline V gene. The CDR3 length is 15 residues. Trimming removed 3 bases from V and 4 bases from J; junction bases left unmatched: 4. This clone was counted a few times. Here immunoSEQ multiplex PCR was the method, and the copy in TCRdb shows in-frame clones only, minus some. The sample holds about 350,000 clones; about 90% are singletons and the top ten take roughly 0.94%. The chain has TRBV5-1 and TRBJ2-2, with 9 bases matching TRBD1. Sequencing was done on a sample of PBMCs or T cells enriched from blood (not recorded which). The origin of this receptor is a woman aged 30 to 39 who had recovered from COVID-19. The CDR3 DNA follows: TGCGCCAGCAGCTGGGGACAGGGTGGCACCGGGGAGCTGTTTTTT. Protein sequence: CASSWGQGGTGELFF.